Each of the 31 T cell receptor beta chains below was sequenced from the same sample in a study of Ad26.COV2.S vaccination and SARS-CoV-2 variants. The data were produced by immunoSEQ multiplex PCR, yet TCRdb's version contains in-frame clones alone and is incomplete. The sample holds about 320,000 clones, 86% seen once. Regarding treatment: some 20 received Ad26.COV2.S at low or high dose, single or two shots; roughly five received placebo; per-sample allocation not given. Day 63 after the first injection of vaccine or placebo was the sampling time. This specimen consisted of peripheral blood, obtained in a trial of Ad26.COV2.S vaccine versus placebo. Source of these receptors: a person aged 18-65 years who received the Ad26.COV2.S COVID-19 vaccine or a placebo.

This rearrangement joins TRBV30 to TRBJ2-7; D gene ambiguous. The length of the CDR3 is 14 residues. Germline V gene lookup returns CDR1 GTSNPN and CDR2 SVGIG (reference sequence). Trimming pared 5 bases from V and 0 bases from J, leaving 14 bases between. The CDR3 DNA reads TGTGCCTGGGGAAGGGATTCAGCCTCCTACGAGCAGTACTTC. Protein: CAWGRDSASYEQYF.

This clone was seen only a few times. The V and J genes are TRBV14 and TRBJ1-6; 8 bases map to TRBD1. V dropped 0 bases and J dropped 9; count of bases not matched to a gene: 4. This CDR3 comprises 15 residues. Germline V gives CDR1 SGHDN, CDR2 FVKESK. CDR3 protein: CASSQDQGALSPLHF. Written as DNA, the CDR3 is TGTGCCAGCAGCCAAGATCAGGGGGCTCTTTCACCCCTCCACTTT.

The J gene is TRBJ2-5, the V gene TRBV4-3; 7 bases are a match to TRBD2. Trimming removed 4 bases from V and 5 bases from J; junction bases left unmatched: 4. This CDR3 contains 13 residues. Germline V gene data show CDR1 as LGHNA and CDR2 as YSLEER. The chain's CDR3 is CASSRGLGETQYF. The CDR3 DNA reads TGCGCCAGCAGCCGAGGACTAGGGGAGACCCAGTACTTC.

The chain is built from TRBV7-6 and TRBJ2-1; 7 bases map to TRBD1. This CDR3 contains 17 residues. Germline V gene data show CDR1 as SGHVS and CDR2 as FNYEAQ. J was trimmed by 0 bases and V by 4 bases; bases with no gene match: 9. The CDR3 protein is CASSSLDRRSSYNEQFF. DNA for the CDR3: TGTGCCAGCAGCTCATTGGACAGGCGCAGCTCCTACAATGAGCAGTTCTTC. Drawing the rest from reference TRBV7-6 and TRBJ2-1, the complete variable domain is GAGVSQSPRYKVTKRGQDVALRCDPISGHVSLYWYRQALGQGPEFLTYFNYEAQQDKSGLPNDRFSAERPEGSISTLTIQRTEQRDSAMYRCASSSLDRRSSYNEQFFGPGTRLTVL.

V gene TRBV7-9 combines with J gene TRBJ2-1; D is undetermined. The V end lost 4 bases, the J end lost 5 bases, and 9 bases lay between the germline ends. This CDR3 has 13 residues. Germline V CDR1 and CDR2: SEHNR, FQNEAQ (reference sequence). CDR3 amino acids: CASSSGQDNEQFF. DNA for the CDR3: TGTGCCAGCAGCTCCGGCCAGGACAATGAGCAGTTCTTC.

The V gene is TRBV7-2, the J gene TRBJ2-1; TRBD2 is a possible D gene (7 bases). Looked up from germline, CDR1 is SGHTA and CDR2 is FQGNSA. The CDR3 loop spans 14 amino acids. V gave up 6 bases and J gave up 7 bases, with 16 bases separating them. The CDR3 sequence is CASRLGGPPNEQFF. The CDR3 DNA reads as TGTGCCAGCAGGCTCGGGGGGCCTCCAAATGAGCAGTTCTTC.

The chain is built from TRBV28 and TRBJ2-2, with TRBD2 identical over 7 bases. This CDR3 is built from 15 residues. CDR1 and CDR2 from the germline V gene are MDHEN and SYDVKM. Unmatched junction bases numbered 14, after V lost 11 bases and J lost 5 bases. This CDR3 reads CARRSGGEGTGELFF. The DNA of the CDR3 is TGTGCCCGCCGGAGTGGGGGGGAGGGGACCGGGGAGCTGTTTTTT.

The V gene is TRBV6-1, the J gene TRBJ2-1; 13 nucleotides match TRBD2. Germline V gene lookup returns CDR1 MNHNS and CDR2 SASEGT. The CDR3 totals 16 residues. With V trimmed by 4 bases and J by 0 bases, 0 bases remained unmatched. In DNA, the CDR3 is TGTGCCAGCAGTGGACTAGCGGGGGGCTCCTACAATGAGCAGTTCTTC. It translates to CASSGLAGGSYNEQFF.

The chain recombines TRBV19 with TRBJ2-1, with a possible D match to TRBD2 (6 bases). CDR1 is LNHDA and CDR2 is SQIVND in the germline V gene (reference sequence). Trimming removed 9 bases at V and 8 bases at J, with 17 bases between. This CDR3 is built from 13 residues. CDR3 bases: TGTGCCAGCCGGAGGCTAGCGTCCGATGAGCAGTTCTTC. It translates to CASRRLASDEQFF.

CDR3 bases: TGCGCCAGCAGATCAGGAGCTAGCACAGATACGCAGTATTTT. Protein product: CASRSGASTDTQYF. The chain employs TRBV5-1 and TRBJ2-3; D uncertain. V lost 5 bases to trimming and J lost 0 bases, with 10 bases between them. The germline CDR1 and CDR2 sequences are SGHRS and YFSETQ. The CDR3 consists of 14 residues.

The V call is TRBV3-1 (or the pseudogene TRBV3-2), the J call TRBJ1-1; D is undetermined. V was pared by 3 bases and J by 10 bases, with 21 bases between. Germline V CDR1 and CDR2: LGHDT, YNNKEL (reference sequence). The CDR3 runs 15 residues. The CDR3 region is CASSHFGVAQPRAFF. CDR3 bases: TGTGCCAGCAGCCATTTTGGCGTCGCCCAACCTAGAGCTTTCTTT.

V is TRBV6-5 and J is TRBJ1-2, with TRBD1 matching 7 bases. Per the germline V gene, CDR1 is MNHEY and CDR2 is SVGAGI. The CDR3 is 15 residues long. The V and J ends lost 0 bases and 2 bases, in that order; junction bases with no gene match: 3. The CDR3 is CASSYSGTENYGYTF. CDR3 coding DNA: TGTGCCAGCAGTTACTCAGGGACAGAAAACTATGGCTACACCTTC.

The chain joins TRBV6-6 to TRBJ1-4, with 7 bases that match TRBD1. The junction had 9 bases not matched to a gene; V was cut back by 6 bases and J by 8 bases. The CDR3 has 14 amino acids. Germline values: CDR1 MNHNY, CDR2 SVGAGI (reference sequence). The CDR3 DNA follows: TGTGCCAGCAGAGGCGGAGCAGGGGGAGAAAAACTGTTTTTT. The encoded protein is CASRGGAGGEKLFF.

The chain is built from TRBV5-1 and TRBJ2-2; the match to TRBD1 covers 10 bases. After removal of 7 bases from V and 5 bases from J, the junction contained 8 bases not matched to a gene. The CDR3 sequence is 15 residues long. Germline assignment: CDR1 SGHRS and CDR2 YFSETQ. The CDR3 DNA reads as TGCGCCAGCGCTCCGACAGGGGGCAAGACCGGGGAGCTGTTTTTT. This encodes CASAPTGGKTGELFF.

The CDR3 loop reads CASRARDSRSPLHF. The CDR3 nucleotides read TGTGCCAGCAGGGCCCGGGACAGTCGTTCACCCCTCCACTTT. The J gene is TRBJ1-6, the V gene TRBV6-5, with TRBD1 matching over 7 bases. There are 14 residues in the CDR3. The J segment lost 9 bases and the V segment lost 6 bases, leaving 8 bases of the junction unmatched. Per germline, CDR1 MNHEY and CDR2 SVGAGI.

This clone was seen only a few times. This rearrangement joins TRBV2 to TRBJ2-2, with 13 positions matching TRBD2. The length of the CDR3 is 18 residues. V lost 9 bases, J lost 1 base, and 11 bases stayed unmatched. Germline assignment: CDR1 SNHLY and CDR2 FYNNEI. CDR3 coding DNA: TGTGCCAGTTGGTTGGGACTAGCGGGGCCTCGGAACACCGGGGAGCTGTTTTTT. This translates into CASWLGLAGPRNTGELFF.

The rearrangement uses TRBV7-2 and TRBJ1-2, with D maybe TRBD1 (6 bases). Trimming removed 5 bases at V and 5 bases at J, with 15 bases between. This CDR3 comprises 14 residues. Germline-derived CDR1 and CDR2 are SGHTA and FQGNSA. For the CDR3, the DNA is TGTGCCAGCAGCCAGGACAGTCTGATGTATGGCTACACCTTC. Its translation: CASSQDSLMYGYTF.

The V and J genes are TRBV3-1 (or the pseudogene TRBV3-2) and TRBJ1-2; D perhaps matches TRBD1 (6 bases). The V and J ends lost 7 bases and 0 bases respectively, with 12 bases between them. The CDR3 extends over 14 amino acids. The V gene's germline CDR1 is LGHDT and CDR2 YNNKEL (reference sequence). CDR3 nucleotide sequence: TGTGCCAGCATCCTTACAGGGTCTAACTATGGCTACACCTTC. It is translated as CASILTGSNYGYTF.

The CDR3 reads CASTWQGGGTEAFF. Written as DNA, the CDR3 is TGTGCCAGCACTTGGCAGGGGGGGGGCACTGAAGCTTTCTTT. This chain uses TRBV2 with TRBJ1-1, with TRBD1 matching 7 bases. The CDR3 runs 14 residues. V dropped 7 bases and J dropped 4; count of bases not matched to a gene: 9. In germline, CDR1 is SNHLY, CDR2 FYNNEI.

V usage is TRBV7-2 and J usage is TRBJ2-3, with 11 nucleotides matching TRBD2. This CDR3 region has 18 residues. V lost 5 bases, J lost 2 bases, and 12 bases stayed unmatched. Germline-derived CDR1 and CDR2 are SGHTA and FQGNSA. Here the CDR3 reads CASSPGKILAGVTDTQYF. CDR3 coding DNA: TGTGCCAGCAGCCCCGGCAAGATACTAGCGGGGGTCACAGATACGCAGTATTTT.

The chain has TRBV6-2 or TRBV6-3 and TRBJ2-2, with 8 bases that match TRBD1. V lost 5 bases to trimming and J lost 6 bases; unmatched junction nucleotides: 5. Germline CDR1 is MNHEY and CDR2 is SVGEGT. The CDR3 is made up of 14 amino acids. This CDR3 is CASSTEQGAGELFF. The CDR3 region has the DNA TGTGCCAGCAGTACGGAACAGGGGGCCGGGGAGCTGTTTTTT.

The chain is built from TRBV6-4 and TRBJ2-2; D uncertain. CDR1 is MRHNA, CDR2 SNTAGT, per germline. V lost 2 bases and J 2 bases, leaving 3 bases between the germline ends. The CDR3 extends over 13 amino acids. This CDR3 is CASSDKNTGELFF. DNA of the CDR3: TGTGCCAGCAGTGACAAAAACACCGGGGAGCTGTTTTTT.

J is TRBJ2-6 and V is TRBV6-5, with 7 bases that match TRBD2. CDR1 and CDR2 (germline): MNHEY, SVGAGI. This CDR3 comprises 14 residues. Trimming took 10 bases from V and 1 from J; bases not matched to a gene: 4. This CDR3 reads CATTGGSGANVLTF. CDR3 bases: TGTGCCACCACGGGGGGTTCTGGGGCCAACGTCCTGACTTTC.

The chain has TRBV7-2 and TRBJ1-2; D gene unclear. The germline V gene encodes CDR1 SGHTA and CDR2 FQGNSA. CDR3 length: 14 residues. Between the trimmed V and J ends, which lost 5 bases and 5 bases, there was a span of 15 bases. CDR3 DNA: TGTGCCAGCAGCCTGAACCGGGCCTCTTATGGCTACACCTTC. This sequence encodes CASSLNRASYGYTF. The full variable domain, its missing parts supplied by reference TRBV7-2 and TRBJ1-2, is GAGVSQSPSNKVTEKGKDVELRCDPISGHTALYWYRQSLGQGLEFLIYFQGNSAPDKSGLPSDRFSAERTGGSVSTLTIQRTQQEDSAVYLCASSLNRASYGYTFGSGTRLTVV.

The rearrangement uses TRBV2 and TRBJ2-5; D remains unclear. Trimming took off 0 bases at V and 13 bases at J, with 9 bases between the two ends. Germline V gene data show CDR1 as SNHLY and CDR2 as FYNNEI. CDR3 length: 11 amino acids. The CDR3 DNA sequence: TGTGCCAGCAGTGAAGCAAGGGCCCTGTACTTC. Encoded protein: CASSEARALYF.

CDR3 sequence: CATGEGGRETQYF. The CDR3 DNA reads TGTGCCACTGGGGAGGGAGGGCGCGAGACCCAGTACTTC. The V call is TRBV5-4, the J call TRBJ2-5; 7 bases agree with TRBD2. Germline V CDR1 and CDR2: SGHNT, YYREEE (reference sequence). Losses at the gene ends were 9 bases for V and 5 bases for J; bases not matched to a gene: 10. The CDR3 length is 13 residues.

The chain has TRBV7-3 and TRBJ2-3, with 8 bases matching TRBD2. The CDR3 loop spans 19 amino acids. V trimming: 4 bases; J trimming: 0 bases; junction bases outside the gene matches: 15. Germline assignment: CDR1 SGHTA and CDR2 FQGTGA. In nucleotides, the CDR3 is TGTGCCAGCAGCTCCACATTCCCCCGGGGCGGGGGGAGCACAGATACGCAGTATTTT. It encodes CASSSTFPRGGGSTDTQYF. Together with reference TRBV7-3 and TRBJ2-3, the CDR3 gives the full variable domain: GAGVSQTPSNKVTEKGKYVELRCDPISGHTALYWYRQSLGQGPEFLIYFQGTGAADDSGLPNDRFFAVRPEGSVSTLKIQRTERGDSAVYLCASSSTFPRGGGSTDTQYFGPGTRLTVL.

The gene calls are TRBV11-2 and TRBJ1-1; D not resolved. There are 13 residues in the CDR3. V lost 5 bases and J lost 1, with 8 bases in between. Germline V gene lookup returns CDR1 SGHAT and CDR2 FQNNGV. The DNA of the CDR3 is TGTGCCAGCAGCCTCCGGTGGAACACTGAAGCTTTCTTT. It translates to CASSLRWNTEAFF.

The chain joins TRBV6-2 or TRBV6-3 to TRBJ2-1; a possible D gene is TRBD2 (6 bases). The CDR3 runs to 14 residues. V was cut by 2 bases and J by 8 bases, with 13 bases left in between. CDR1 is MNHEY, CDR2 SVGEGT, per germline. In DNA, the CDR3 is TGTGCCAGCAGTTACGGGAGGTCCGGAGATGAGCAGTTCTTC. Its protein product is CASSYGRSGDEQFF.

The chain joins TRBV7-9 to TRBJ2-3; D is uncertain. Germline V gives CDR1 SEHNR, CDR2 FQNEAQ (reference sequence). This CDR3 is built from 17 residues. V was shortened by 0 bases and J by 0 bases, with 13 bases between the two germline ends. CDR3 amino acids: CASSLAVGLPSTDTQYF. CDR3 DNA sequence: TGTGCCAGCAGCTTAGCGGTGGGTCTTCCTAGCACAGATACGCAGTATTTT.

The rearrangement joins TRBV19 to TRBJ2-3, with unresolved D. CDR1 is LNHDA, CDR2 SQIVND, per germline (reference sequence). The CDR3 extends over 11 amino acids. V was pared by 1 base and J by 6 bases, with 2 bases between. CDR3 sequence reads: CASSIVDTQYF. CDR3 nucleotide sequence: TGTGCCAGTAGTATAGTGGATACGCAGTATTTT.